This T cell receptor beta chain was recorded in a study of T cell responses to AZD1222 COVID-19 vaccine. Worth noting for this clone: Its antigen is unidentified.

V shed 4 bases and J shed 0 bases, with 13 bases lying between them. The germline CDR1 and CDR2 sequences are SGHNT and YENEEA. The CDR3 is 16 residues long. General study points: Within unmutated variant regions lay the reported targets of nearly half of spike-specific TCRs. Clonal diversity may have been underestimated in mostly white British donors.

The method was immunoSEQ multiplex PCR; TCRdb's version includes in-frame clones alone and lacks a portion of them. The data contain under 150,000 clones, more than 85% of them seen just once; the ten biggest clones take up approximately 2.1%. The receptor's source is an adult who received the AZD1222 COVID-19 vaccine. The starting material was peripheral blood, obtained 28 days after the second AZD1222 dose. The gene calls are TRBV11-3 and TRBJ2-1; D may match TRBD1 or TRBD2 (5 bases each). The CDR3 nucleotides are TGTGCCAGCAGCTCGAGGGACGCCAACTCCTACAATGAGCAGTTCTTC. It is translated as CASSSRDANSYNEQFF.